The 32 T cell receptor beta chains given below trace back to one sample, sequenced in a study of cytomegalovirus exposure and HLA in healthy donors. Use of 60 Vbeta and 13 Jbeta primers characterized the PCR. The repertoire was sequenced with immunoSEQ multiplex PCR; TCRdb's copy has only in-frame clones and lacks some. The sample lists 150,000 to 200,000 clones, roughly 76% occurring once. The sequencing input was PBMCs. Source of these receptors: a woman aged 50 to 60 in good health and CMV-seronegative.

This chain links TRBV7-2 with TRBJ2-7; TRBD2 agrees at 10 bases. Trimming cost V 5 bases and J 3 bases; bases outside gene matches: 10. The germline CDR1 and CDR2 sequences are SGHTA and FQGNSA. The CDR3 is 16 residues long. CDR3 sequence (DNA): TGTGCCAGCAGCGCACTAGCGGGGTCAATCGTCTACGAGCAGTACTTC. This sequence encodes CASSALAGSIVYEQYF.

This clone was seen only a few times. The V and J genes are TRBV11-2 and TRBJ2-1, with a weak D call TRBD2 (5 bases). The CDR3 contains 14 residues. The ends were cut back, 5 bases at V and 2 bases at J, with 10 bases in the middle. Germline V lookup: CDR1 SGHAT, CDR2 FQNNGV. The CDR3 bases are TGTGCCAGCAGCCTTCCCGGGACCTACAATGAGCAGTTCTTC. This codes for CASSLPGTYNEQFF. The full variable domain, its missing parts supplied by reference TRBV11-2 and TRBJ2-1, is EAGVAQSPRYKIIEKRQSVAFWCNPISGHATLYWYQQILGQGPKLLIQFQNNGVVDDSQLPKDRFSAERLKGVDSTLKIQPAKLEDSAVYLCASSLPGTYNEQFFGPGTRLTVL.

This chain joins TRBV7-2 and TRBJ1-3; 7 bases agree with TRBD1. This CDR3 contains 15 residues. From germline, CDR1 is SGHTA and CDR2 FQGNSA. Losses at the gene ends were 4 bases for V and 2 bases for J; bases not matched to a gene: 5. This chain's CDR3 is CASSSTGATGNTIYF. CDR3 DNA sequence: TGTGCCAGCAGCTCAACAGGGGCAACTGGAAACACCATATATTTT.

The chain links TRBV2 to TRBJ1-1; no reliable D call. The CDR3 is made up of 13 amino acids. CDR1 is SNHLY, CDR2 FYNNEI, per germline. Between the trimmed V and J ends, which lost 4 bases and 2 bases, there was a span of 8 bases. CDR3 sequence: CASSGYLNTEAFF. CDR3 bases: TGTGCCAGCAGTGGTTACTTAAACACTGAAGCTTTCTTT.

This clone has only one observation. This chain links TRBV5-1 with TRBJ1-2; 12 bases line up with TRBD1. V lost 2 bases, J lost 13 bases, and 6 bases stayed unmatched. The CDR3 covers 13 residues. Germline CDR1 is SGHRS and CDR2 is YFSETQ. CDR3 protein: CASSLEGQGALTF. CDR3 nucleotides: TGCGCCAGCAGCTTAGAGGGACAGGGGGCCCTCACCTTC.

The chain recombines TRBV28 with TRBJ2-2; TRBD2 might be the D (6 bases). Trimming pared 11 bases from V and 0 bases from J, leaving 10 bases between. CDR3 length: 13 residues. Germline V CDR1 and CDR2: MDHEN, SYDVKM. The CDR3 coding sequence is TGTGCCTTGGCGGGGCCGAACACCGGGGAGCTGTTTTTT. Residues: CALAGPNTGELFF.

The chain recombines TRBV7-2 with TRBJ2-5; 8 bases are a match to TRBD2. Near its end, the DNA agrees better with TRBJ2-7, so the J call may be wrong. Germline loops: CDR1 SGHTA, CDR2 FQGNSA. This CDR3 spans 14 amino acids. The CDR3 reads CASSLELAAYEQYF. The CDR3 nucleotides read TGTGCCAGCAGCTTAGAACTAGCGGCCTACGAGCAGTACTTC.

This clone was seen only a few times. V is TRBV27 and J is TRBJ2-1; 13 bases are shared with TRBD2. Trimming removed 6 bases from V and 4 bases from J; junction bases left unmatched: 3. Per the germline V gene, CDR1 is MNHEY and CDR2 is SMNVEV (reference sequence). There are 15 residues in the CDR3. The CDR3 is CASSRTSGRYNEQFF. The CDR3 DNA reads as TGTGCCAGCAGCCGGACTAGCGGGAGATACAATGAGCAGTTCTTC.

This sequence joins TRBV18 and TRBJ2-5; unclear D gene. Trimming removed 0 bases at V and 2 bases at J, with 10 bases between. This CDR3 spans 15 amino acids. From germline, CDR1 is KGHSH and CDR2 LQKENI. The CDR3 here is CASSPPARNQETQYF. For the CDR3, the DNA is TGTGCCAGCTCACCACCGGCACGAAATCAAGAGACCCAGTACTTC. The full variable domain, in which reference TRBV18 and TRBJ2-5 provide the parts outside the CDR3, is NAGVMQNPRHLVRRRGQEARLRCSPMKGHSHVYWYRQLPEEGLKFMVYLQKENIIDESGMPKERFSAEFPKEGPSILRIQQVVRGDSAAYFCASSPPARNQETQYFGPGTRLLVL.

A few counts support this clone. The chain is built from TRBV10-3 and TRBJ1-1; 7 bases are a match to TRBD1. The ends lost 3 bases at V and 3 bases at J; junction bases unmatched: 10. This CDR3 comprises 16 residues. Looked up from germline, CDR1 is ENHRY and CDR2 is SYGVKD. The CDR3 region is CAISDSSGDRYTEAFF. CDR3 bases: TGTGCCATCAGTGATTCCTCCGGGGACAGATACACTGAAGCTTTCTTT.

This sequence joins TRBV7-9 and TRBJ2-7, with TRBD1 identical over 9 bases. There are 15 residues in the CDR3. V lost 3 bases, J lost 3 bases, and 6 bases stayed unmatched. The germline V gene encodes CDR1 SEHNR and CDR2 FQNEAQ (reference sequence). CDR3 sequence reads: CASSFGTGLFYEQYF. The CDR3, as DNA: TGTGCCAGCAGCTTTGGGACAGGGTTGTTCTACGAGCAGTACTTC. The full variable domain, with the rest looked up from reference TRBV7-9 and TRBJ2-7, is DTGVSQNPRHKITKRGQNVTFRCDPISEHNRLYWYRQTLGQGPEFLTYFQNEAQLEKSRLLSDRFSAERPKGSFSTLEIQRTEQGDSAMYLCASSFGTGLFYEQYFGPGTRLTVT.

The CDR3 sequence is CASSLGRNTGELFF. In nucleotides, the CDR3 is TGTGCCAGCAGCTTGGGCAGAAACACCGGGGAGCTGTTTTTT. The gene calls are TRBV11-2 and TRBJ2-2; D unclear. There are 14 residues in the CDR3. Per germline, CDR1 SGHAT and CDR2 FQNNGV. Trimming removed 3 bases at V and 2 bases at J, with 7 bases between.

This chain links TRBV18 with TRBJ1-5, with TRBD1 as a possible D gene (5 bases). The CDR3 length is 15 residues. V dropped 3 bases and J dropped 2 bases, with 11 bases sitting between them. Germline values: CDR1 KGHSH, CDR2 LQKENI. The CDR3 here is CASSPGRGGNQPQHF. Written as DNA, the CDR3 is TGTGCCAGCTCACCGGGCCGGGGGGGCAATCAGCCCCAGCATTTT.

The chain carries TRBV28 and TRBJ2-7, with 11 bases aligning to TRBD1. Germline CDR1 MDHEN, CDR2 SYDVKM. With V trimmed by 7 bases and J by 6 bases, 8 bases remained unmatched. The CDR3 runs 14 residues. The CDR3 coding sequence is TGTGCCAGCATATCCGGGACAGGGGGGAGCGAGCAGTACTTC. The encoded protein is CASISGTGGSEQYF. Variable domain in full (rest from reference TRBV28 and TRBJ2-7): DVKVTQSSRYLVKRTGEKVFLECVQDMDHENMFWYRQDPGLGLRLIYFSYDVKMKEKGDIPEGYSVSREKKERFSLILESASTNQTSMYLCASISGTGGSEQYFGPGTRLTVT.

The chain joins TRBV7-7 to TRBJ2-2; the D gene is possibly TRBD2 (5 bases). Trimming took 8 bases from V and 3 from J, leaving 7 bases between them. CDR1 SSHAT and CDR2 FNYEAQ come from the germline V gene (reference sequence). The CDR3 loop spans 12 amino acids. In nucleotides, the CDR3 is TGTGCCAGCTTACTAGACACCGGGGAGCTGTTTTTT. This sequence encodes CASLLDTGELFF.

This clone was recorded a few times. The chain has TRBV12-5 and TRBJ2-2, with TRBD2 matching 8 bases. V shed 7 bases and J 0 bases; nucleotides not matched to a gene: 10. The length of the CDR3 is 17 residues. The germline V gene encodes CDR1 LGHNT and CDR2 FRNRAP. Here the CDR3 reads CASALKTSVANTGELFF. In nucleotides, the CDR3 is TGTGCTAGTGCCTTGAAGACTAGCGTCGCGAACACCGGGGAGCTGTTTTTT.

The chain combines TRBV19 with TRBJ2-7; 9 bases fit TRBD1. The CDR3 is 14 amino acids. Germline lookup yields CDR1 LNHDA and CDR2 SQIVND (reference sequence). Unmatched junction bases numbered 3, after V lost 3 bases and J lost 3 bases. Here the CDR3 reads CASSIGTGLYEQYF. CDR3 DNA sequence: TGTGCCAGTAGTATCGGGACAGGGCTCTACGAGCAGTACTTC.

This clone was seen only a few times. The V call is TRBV19, the J call TRBJ2-2; possible D gene TRBD1, 5 bases. The CDR3 runs to 16 residues. In germline, CDR1 is LNHDA, CDR2 SQIVND (reference sequence). V was trimmed by 5 bases and J by 5 bases, leaving 18 bases between them. The CDR3 region is CASSVVPTVKTGELFF. CDR3 DNA: TGTGCCAGTAGTGTAGTACCGACAGTTAAAACCGGGGAGCTGTTTTTT.

V is TRBV27 and J is TRBJ2-2; D perhaps matches TRBD1 (6 bases). The CDR3 runs 17 residues. Germline-derived CDR1 and CDR2 are MNHEY and SMNVEV (reference sequence). Deletions cut 1 base from V and 5 bases from J, with 17 bases between. This CDR3 is CASSLFDRSIITGELFF. In DNA, the CDR3 is TGTGCCAGCAGTTTATTTGACAGGTCAATTATTACCGGGGAGCTGTTTTTT.

The chain joins TRBV4-2 to TRBJ2-7; perhaps TRBD2 as D (6 bases). In germline, CDR1 is LGHNA, CDR2 YNFKEQ. The germline V and J ends were trimmed by 4 bases and 2 bases, with 15 bases remaining between them. There are 15 residues in the CDR3. As DNA, the CDR3 is TGTGCCAGCAGCCCACACGGGGGATTAGCCTACGAGCAGTACTTC. It translates to CASSPHGGLAYEQYF.

The chain links TRBV10-3 to TRBJ2-5, with TRBD2 identical over 10 bases. The CDR3 covers 15 residues. The V gene's germline CDR1 is ENHRY and CDR2 SYGVKD. The J segment lost 5 bases and the V segment lost 2 bases, leaving 5 bases of the junction unmatched. The DNA of the CDR3 is TGTGCCATCAGTGAGAGTCGTAGCGGGGGGGAGACCCAGTACTTC. The encoded protein is CAISESRSGGETQYF.

V usage is TRBV7-2 and J usage is TRBJ1-6, with 8 nucleotides matching TRBD1. The germline V gene encodes CDR1 SGHTA and CDR2 FQGNSA. J gave up 8 bases and V 7 bases, and 7 bases lay outside the gene matches. The CDR3 contains 14 residues. CDR3: CASNLGQGDSPLHF. CDR3 DNA sequence: TGTGCCAGCAACCTAGGACAGGGTGATTCACCCCTCCACTTT.

This rearrangement joins TRBV6-5 to TRBJ1-5; D might be TRBD1 (6 bases). The CDR3 has 14 residues. The ends were cut back, 6 bases at V and 11 bases at J, with 20 bases in the middle. CDR1 is MNHEY, CDR2 SVGAGI, per germline. The CDR3, as DNA: TGTGCCAGCAGCCAACAGGGTCCCGGTATATCCCAGCATTTT. Encoded protein: CASSQQGPGISQHF.

This clone appeared once. V usage is TRBV27 and J usage is TRBJ2-3; a possible D gene is TRBD2 (6 bases). The germline CDR1 and CDR2 sequences are MNHEY and SMNVEV (reference sequence). This CDR3 is built from 11 residues. The V end lost 8 bases, the J end lost 8 bases, and 11 bases lay between the germline ends. Here the CDR3 DNA reads TGTGCCAGCGCTATCGGGGGTACGCAGTATTTT. Translating it yields CASAIGGTQYF.

The sample holds a few counts of this clone. The V gene is TRBV9, the J gene TRBJ2-7; TRBD1 matches 7 bases. Germline V CDR1 and CDR2: SGDLS, YYNGEE. V lost 2 bases to trimming and J lost 6 bases; unmatched junction nucleotides: 11. The CDR3 runs 15 residues. CDR3 protein: CASSVKQGTAVEQYF. In DNA, the CDR3 is TGTGCCAGCAGCGTGAAACAGGGGACGGCGGTCGAGCAGTACTTC.

This chain links TRBV5-4 with TRBJ2-5; tentatively, D is TRBD2 (5 bases). CDR1 and CDR2 from the germline V gene are SGHNT and YYREEE (reference sequence). The CDR3 covers 14 residues. Trimming took 3 bases from V and 4 from J, leaving 13 bases between them. The CDR3 DNA reads TGTGCCAGCAGCTCTACTAGAGGCGGAGAGACCCAGTACTTC. Protein product: CASSSTRGGETQYF.

The V and J genes are TRBV5-1 and TRBJ2-1; 7 bases are a match to TRBD1. Trimming removed 4 bases from V and 6 bases from J; junction bases left unmatched: 7. CDR1 and CDR2 from the germline V gene are SGHRS and YFSETQ. CDR3 size: 14 residues. The CDR3 DNA reads TGCGCCAGCAGCGGTTGGGGGACAGTCAATGAGCAGTTCTTC. The encoded protein is CASSGWGTVNEQFF.

V and J are TRBV28 and TRBJ1-5; TRBD1 aligns across 8 bases. Germline CDR1 is MDHEN and CDR2 is SYDVKM. V lost 6 bases, J lost 3 bases, and 4 bases stayed unmatched. The CDR3 length is 14 residues. The DNA for the CDR3 is TGTGCCAGCAGCCCGGACAGGGACAATCAGCCCCAGCATTTT. This encodes CASSPDRDNQPQHF.

A few counts support this clone. The chain joins TRBV5-1 to TRBJ2-1; 11 nucleotides align to TRBD2. This CDR3 region has 16 residues. Per the germline V gene, CDR1 is SGHRS and CDR2 is YFSETQ. J was trimmed by 4 bases and V by 4 bases; bases with no gene match: 7. The CDR3 loop reads CASSPQTSGVYNEQFF. In nucleotides, the CDR3 is TGCGCCAGCAGCCCACAGACTAGCGGGGTGTACAATGAGCAGTTCTTC.

The table lists this clone with a count of one. The rearrangement links TRBV18 to TRBJ2-3, with 8 bases that match TRBD2. The length of the CDR3 is 14 residues. The V segment lost 4 bases and the J segment 3 bases; nucleotides outside the gene matches: 3. Germline CDR1 is KGHSH and CDR2 is LQKENI. The DNA of the CDR3 is TGTGCCAGCTCACAAGGACTAGCAACAGATACGCAGTATTTT. Its protein product is CASSQGLATDTQYF.

This chain connects TRBV7-2 to TRBJ2-7, with TRBD1 matching over 8 bases. The CDR3 is made up of 13 amino acids. Losses at the gene ends were 8 bases for V and 4 bases for J; bases not matched to a gene: 7. The germline V gene has CDR1 SGHTA and CDR2 FQGNSA. CDR3 sequence reads: CASGRTGQYEQYF. CDR3 sequence (DNA): TGTGCCAGCGGACGGACAGGGCAATACGAGCAGTACTTC.

V is TRBV19 and J is TRBJ2-5; a possible D gene is TRBD2 (5 bases). CDR3 size: 11 residues. CDR1 and CDR2 from the germline V gene are LNHDA and SQIVND (reference sequence). With 4 bases removed from V and 8 bases from J, the gap between germline ends came to 8 bases. CDR3 DNA sequence: TGTGCCAGTAGTAAGGACTTAACCCAGTACTTC. Translation: CASSKDLTQYF.